These 9 T cell receptor beta chains were sequenced from one sample in a study of CD8+CD57+ T cells in acquired aplastic anemia. Genomic DNA, the template, was used for profiling of the TCR beta VDJ and CDR3. In TCRdb, the reads were re-called with MiXCR into one record per CDR3 protein. This table has roughly 190,000 distinct CDR3 sequences, more than 45% appearing once. Patients who underwent sequencing had shown CD8+CD57+ cell expansion by flow cytometry. The material sequenced was sorted CD4+, CD8+, or CD8+CD57+ T cells (not recorded which) from PBMCs. Receptors were obtained from a human donor with aplastic anemia.

The V gene is TRBV5-1, the J gene TRBJ1-2; no firm D call. Trimming took off 4 bases at V and 5 bases at J, with 18 bases between the two ends. This CDR3 is 15 amino acids long. Germline V CDR1 and CDR2: SGHRS, YFSETQ. CDR3 sequence: CASSQKDSTGYGYTF. CDR3 coding DNA: TGCGCCAGCAGCCAAAAGGACTCTACGGGTTATGGCTACACCTTC.

The CDR3 DNA is TGCGCCAGCAGCCCAGCAGTTAACACTGAAGCTTTCTTT. It yields the protein CASSPAVNTEAFF. The J gene is TRBJ1-1, the V gene TRBV5-1; D not certain. The ends were cut back, 4 bases at V and 2 bases at J, with 9 bases in the middle. This CDR3 contains 13 residues. Per the germline V gene, CDR1 is SGHRS and CDR2 is YFSETQ.

In its sample, this clonotype was seen many times. This sequence joins TRBV2 and TRBJ2-2; a weak D match, TRBD2 (5 bases). Trimming took off 6 bases at V and 1 base at J, with 9 bases between the two ends. The germline CDR1 and CDR2 sequences are SNHLY and FYNNEI. The length of the CDR3 is 14 residues. In DNA form, the CDR3 reads TGTGCCAGCAGGGCGGGTTTGAACACCGGGGAGCTGTTTTTT. Residues: CASRAGLNTGELFF.

V usage is TRBV29-1 and J usage is TRBJ1-1; D not resolved. Trimming left V 6 bases short and J 0 bases short, with 2 bases between. CDR3 length: 10 residues. Germline V gene sequence: CDR1 SQVTM, CDR2 ANQGSEA. CDR3 region: CSVLNTEAFF. CDR3 nucleotides: TGCAGCGTACTGAACACTGAAGCTTTCTTT.

As for this clonotype: At one end the junction does not follow the germline gene, possibly because of a read error. The rearrangement joins TRBV19 to TRBJ2-3; D unclear. Germline lookup yields CDR1 LNHDA and CDR2 SQIVND (reference sequence). This CDR3 has 13 residues. CDR3 residues: CASSMLSLDAQYF. The CDR3 DNA reads TGTGCCAGTAGTATGTTATCCTTAGATGCGCAGTATTTT.

The V call is TRBV2, the J call TRBJ2-1; TRBD1 matches 9 bases. The CDR3 has 13 residues. V lost 8 bases to trimming and J lost 8 bases; unmatched junction nucleotides: 7. From germline, CDR1 is SNHLY and CDR2 FYNNEI. The CDR3, as DNA: TGTGCCAGCGGGACAGGGTCAATATATGAGCAGTTCTTC. Amino acid sequence: CASGTGSIYEQFF.

V usage is TRBV7-2 and J usage is TRBJ2-7; D remains unclear. The CDR3 extends over 13 amino acids. Germline CDR1 is SGHTA and CDR2 is FQGNSA. V lost 2 bases, J lost 3 bases, and 8 bases lay in between. The CDR3 is CASSLQGIYEQYF. The CDR3 DNA reads TGTGCCAGCAGCTTACAAGGGATCTACGAGCAGTACTTC.

This clonotype was detected many times. The chain uses TRBV15 and TRBJ1-2; D remains unclear. Deletions cut 0 bases from V and 4 bases from J, with 9 bases between. This CDR3 spans 14 amino acids. In germline, CDR1 is LNHNV, CDR2 YYDKDF (reference sequence). CDR3: CATSRDLGPYGYTF. The CDR3 DNA follows: TGTGCCACCAGCAGAGATCTGGGCCCCTATGGCTACACCTTC.

This clonotype was detected ten times or more. The chain carries TRBV5-6 and TRBJ2-3, with 9 positions matching TRBD2. CDR1 SGHDT and CDR2 YYEEEE come from the germline V gene. V gave up 2 bases and J gave up 5 bases; unmatched junction bases: 9. CDR3 size: 16 residues. This chain's CDR3 is CASSLSSGTSLDTQYF. CDR3 DNA: TGTGCCAGCAGCTTATCGTCGGGGACTAGCTTAGATACGCAGTATTTT.